This TCR beta chain was identified in a study of T-cell reconstitution after alpha-beta-depleted transplantation in children (dated by TCRdb to about 2016). Regarding the complete study: T-cell immune reconstitution after TCRalphabeta/CD19-depleted allogeneic hematopoietic cell transplantation in children was quantitatively tracked in the study by means of TCR repertoire profiling.

A note on this clonotype: There is no known antigen for this receptor. Per-base quality was not reported, and no clone a single base away is much larger than it.

Per the publication, the treatment or condition label means: allogeneic hematopoietic cell transplantation with graft depleted of TCRalphabeta T cells and CD19 B cells. Transplant recipients were children who received TCRalphabeta/CD19-depleted allogeneic hematopoietic cell grafts. Findings and caveats that apply to the study as a whole: About two months after transplant, the apparently early recovery of alphabetaT-cell counts reportedly depended on just several hundred clones that had expanded rapidly and came from non-depleted graft cells. Over the following months the frequencies of hyperexpanded clones went down, and after one year T-cell counts and TCRbeta diversity were mostly credited to newly produced T cells. The high TCRbeta diversity at day 60 in some patients was ascribed to recipient T cells and intrathymic progenitors that had survived conditioning.

Library generation was performed with PCR. Sequenced using an Illumina HiSeq 2500. Molecular barcoding was employed in the preparation of TCR libraries, with unique molecular identifiers being used to normalize TCRbeta repertoire quantification. TCRdb reprocessed the public reads (quality trimming at Q25 with fastp, clone calling with MiXCR) and kept in-frame beta chains. All rows with the same CDR3 protein become a single entry with the most common DNA and genes. This sample holds 300,000 to 400,000 distinct CDR3 sequences; roughly 16% were observed only once. The top ten clonotypes cover about 41% of the sample. Based on the germline V gene, the CDR1 and CDR2 sequences are SGHDT and YYEEEE. V loses 1 base of germline sequence and J loses 0 bases, and the interval between the two ends is 13 bases. Including cysteine and phenylalanine, the CDR3 has 17 amino acids. The kept DNA is CDR3 alone, 51 bases in frame from the first base.

Here the chain combines TRBV5-6 and TRBJ1-4, with the D gene uncertain. The sequence derives from a male patient aged 2-15 years who had a stem cell transplant for acute lymphoblastic leukemia, so the T cells may come from the graft donor. Source: PBMCs, mostly from graft donor cells, taken 360 days after TCRalphabeta/CD19-depleted stem cell transplant. The CDR3 protein sequence reads: CASSLLVGIATNEKLFF. The DNA sequence follows: TGTGCCAGCAGCTTGCTAGTCGGGATTGCAACTAATGAAAAACTGTTTTTT.